The clone carrying this T cell receptor beta chain was seen only a few times. The source of the sample is a study of cytomegalovirus exposure and HLA in healthy donors. PCR employed 60 Vbeta and 13 Jbeta primers. The repertoire was sequenced with immunoSEQ multiplex PCR; TCRdb's copy has only in-frame clones and lacks some. The profile covers approximately 100,000 clones, with around 67% appearing a single time and about 2.5% taken by the ten largest. Trimming took off 1 base at V and 9 bases at J, with 13 bases between the two ends. Germline loops: CDR1 SGHAT, CDR2 FQNNGV. CDR3 size: 14 residues. This chain connects TRBV11-2 to TRBJ2-4; possibly TRBD1 for D (5 bases). The receptor comes from a man aged 50 or older in good health and CMV-seronegative. The sequencing input was PBMCs. CDR3 residues: CASSLGLGAPIQYF. CDR3 sequence (DNA): TGTGCCAGCAGCTTAGGTCTAGGGGCGCCCATTCAGTACTTC.